The 5 T cell receptor beta chains reported below all come from one sample, sequenced in a study of shared clonotypes between healthy human individuals. Profiled with immunoSEQ multiplex PCR; TCRdb holds only in-frame clones, not every one. Seen here are approximately 1,000,000 clones, approximately 80% observed once, and the top ten hold over 0.8%. Sequenced input: memory CD4+ T cells from PBMCs. The subset denotes: CD45RA-negative fraction. The receptors were sampled from a man younger than 35 in good health. Some clones in this sample may be carry-over from other donors' samples.

The chain uses TRBV18 and TRBJ1-1; weak D call: TRBD1 (6 bases). The CDR3 is 16 residues long. The V and J ends lost 1 base and 4 bases respectively, with 16 bases between them. In germline, CDR1 is KGHSH, CDR2 LQKENI. The CDR3 sequence is CASSPQGGRGGTEAFF. Here the CDR3 DNA reads TGTGCCAGCTCACCACAAGGGGGGCGAGGTGGCACTGAAGCTTTCTTT.

The chain links TRBV28 to TRBJ2-1; 9 bases line up with TRBD2. The CDR3 extends over 17 amino acids. CDR1 and CDR2 (germline): MDHEN, SYDVKM. Trimming cost V 1 base and J 0 bases; bases outside gene matches: 4. In DNA, the CDR3 is TGTGCCAGCAGTTTATCCACGACTAGCGGCTCCTACAATGAGCAGTTCTTC. Protein: CASSLSTTSGSYNEQFF.

The table lists this clone with a few counts. J is TRBJ2-2 and V is TRBV25-1, with 10 bases that match TRBD1. V gave up 4 bases and J gave up 5 bases; unmatched junction bases: 4. The CDR3 extends over 15 amino acids. Germline V gene sequence: CDR1 MGHDK, CDR2 SYGVNS. The CDR3: CASSARDRGTGELFF. The DNA of the CDR3 is TGTGCCAGCAGTGCCCGGGACAGGGGAACCGGGGAGCTGTTTTTT.

This clone has just a few counts. The chain has TRBV2 and TRBJ1-4, with D uncertain. From germline, CDR1 is SNHLY and CDR2 FYNNEI. V was clipped by 6 bases and J by 0 bases, with 8 bases between them. The CDR3 consists of 14 residues. In DNA form, the CDR3 reads TGTGCCAGCAGCCAACTTACAACTAATGAAAAACTGTTTTTT. Translated, it gives CASSQLTTNEKLFF.

Comment on this clone: Other DNA variants within this sample encode the same CDR3. This chain links TRBV27 with TRBJ1-2, with 9 bases lining up with TRBD1. Germline loops: CDR1 MNHEY, CDR2 SMNVEV (reference sequence). The CDR3 runs 14 residues. Trimming removed 5 bases from V and 0 bases from J; junction bases left unmatched: 1. The CDR3 nucleotides are TGTGCCAGCAGTCGGGACAGGGCTAACTATGGCTACACCTTC. Translating it yields CASSRDRANYGYTF.